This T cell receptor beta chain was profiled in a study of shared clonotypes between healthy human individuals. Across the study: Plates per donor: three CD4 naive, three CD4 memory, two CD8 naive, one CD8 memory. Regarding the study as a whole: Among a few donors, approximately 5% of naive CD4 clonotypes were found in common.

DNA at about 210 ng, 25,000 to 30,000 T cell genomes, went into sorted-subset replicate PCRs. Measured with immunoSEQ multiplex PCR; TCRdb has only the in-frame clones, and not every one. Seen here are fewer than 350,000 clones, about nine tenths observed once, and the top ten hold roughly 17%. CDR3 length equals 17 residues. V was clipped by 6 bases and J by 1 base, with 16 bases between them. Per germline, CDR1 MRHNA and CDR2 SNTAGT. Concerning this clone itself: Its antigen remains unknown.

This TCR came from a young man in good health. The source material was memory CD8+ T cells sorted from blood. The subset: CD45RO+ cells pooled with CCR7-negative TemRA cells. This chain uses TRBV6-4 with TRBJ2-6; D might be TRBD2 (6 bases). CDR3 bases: TGTGCCAGCAGCGCCAGCGGGTCCCAATCTGGGGCCAACGTCCTGACTTTC. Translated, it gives CASSASGSQSGANVLTF.